This entry concerns a single T cell receptor (beta chain). Its target is unknown. The sample belongs to a study of T cell responses to AZD1222 COVID-19 vaccine. Study results and caveats: Donors were mostly white British, more females; clonal diversity possibly underestimated. It was only after the peak T cell response that any repertoires were sampled. Unmutated variant regions are reportedly the target of nearly half of TCRs that are spike-specific.

The CDR3 extends over 15 amino acids. V dropped 4 bases and J dropped 7; count of bases not matched to a gene: 6. Germline V gives CDR1 SGHRS, CDR2 YFSETQ. TCRdb keeps only in-frame clones here, not all; method: immunoSEQ multiplex PCR. Altogether approximately 150,000 clones are present, around nine tenths being singletons, with the ten largest covering approximately 1.6%. The TCR sequence derives from an adult in good health. This chain joins TRBV5-1 and TRBJ1-6; TRBD1 agrees at 9 bases. Sequencing was performed on peripheral blood, taken on day 0 of AZD1222 vaccination. This CDR3 reads CASSGGTGSNSPLHF. The CDR3 coding sequence is TGCGCCAGCAGCGGGGGGACAGGGTCAAATTCACCCCTCCACTTT.